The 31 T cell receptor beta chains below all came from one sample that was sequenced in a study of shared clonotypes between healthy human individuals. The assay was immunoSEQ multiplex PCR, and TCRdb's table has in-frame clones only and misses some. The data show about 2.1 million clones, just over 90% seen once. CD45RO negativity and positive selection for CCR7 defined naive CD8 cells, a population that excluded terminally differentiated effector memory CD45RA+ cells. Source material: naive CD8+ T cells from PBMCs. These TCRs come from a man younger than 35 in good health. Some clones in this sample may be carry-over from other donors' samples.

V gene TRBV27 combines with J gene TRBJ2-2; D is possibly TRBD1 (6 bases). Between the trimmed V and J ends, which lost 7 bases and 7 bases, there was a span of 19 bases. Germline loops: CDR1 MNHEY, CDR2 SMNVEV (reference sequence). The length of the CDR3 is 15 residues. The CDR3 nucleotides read TGTGCCAGCACCAAGGGGACAAGGGGTGACGGGGAGCTGTTTTTT. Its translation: CASTKGTRGDGELFF.

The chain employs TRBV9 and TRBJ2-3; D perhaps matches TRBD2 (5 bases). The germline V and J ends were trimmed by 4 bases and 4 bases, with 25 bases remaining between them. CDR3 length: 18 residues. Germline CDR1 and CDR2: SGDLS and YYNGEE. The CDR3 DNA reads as TGTGCCAGCAGCTCCCACTCAGGAGGCAGCGAAAGCCCAGATACGCAGTATTTT. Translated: CASSSHSGGSESPDTQYF. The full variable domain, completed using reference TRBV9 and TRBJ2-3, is DSGVTQTPKHLITATGQRVTLRCSPRSGDLSVYWYQQSLDQGLQFLIQYYNGEERAKGNILERFSAQQFPDLHSELNLSSLELGDSALYFCASSSHSGGSESPDTQYFGPGTRLTVL.

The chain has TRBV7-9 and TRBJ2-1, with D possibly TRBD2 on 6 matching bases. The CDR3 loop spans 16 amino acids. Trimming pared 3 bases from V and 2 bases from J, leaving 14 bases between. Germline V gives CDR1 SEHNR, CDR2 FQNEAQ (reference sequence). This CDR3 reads CASSLVGSGAYNEQFF. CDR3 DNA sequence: TGTGCCAGCAGCTTGGTTGGTAGCGGTGCCTACAATGAGCAGTTCTTC.

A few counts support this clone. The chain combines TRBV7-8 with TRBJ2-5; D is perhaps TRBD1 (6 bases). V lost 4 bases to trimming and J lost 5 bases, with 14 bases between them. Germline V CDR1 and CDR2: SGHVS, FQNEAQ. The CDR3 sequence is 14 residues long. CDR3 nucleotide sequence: TGTGCCAGCAGCTCAAACAGGGCCCACGAGACCCAGTACTTC. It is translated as CASSSNRAHETQYF.

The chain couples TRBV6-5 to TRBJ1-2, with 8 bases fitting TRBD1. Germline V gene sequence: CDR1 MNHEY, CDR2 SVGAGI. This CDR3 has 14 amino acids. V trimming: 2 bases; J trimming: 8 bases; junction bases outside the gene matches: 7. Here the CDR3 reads CASSYIQGAGGYTF. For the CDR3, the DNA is TGTGCCAGCAGTTACATCCAGGGGGCTGGCGGCTACACCTTC.

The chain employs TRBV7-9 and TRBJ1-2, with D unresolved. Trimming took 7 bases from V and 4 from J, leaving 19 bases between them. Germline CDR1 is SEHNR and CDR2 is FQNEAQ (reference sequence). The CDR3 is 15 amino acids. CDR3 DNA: TGTGCCAGCACCGATCGGGCCTACGAGACCTATGGCTACACCTTC. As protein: CASTDRAYETYGYTF.

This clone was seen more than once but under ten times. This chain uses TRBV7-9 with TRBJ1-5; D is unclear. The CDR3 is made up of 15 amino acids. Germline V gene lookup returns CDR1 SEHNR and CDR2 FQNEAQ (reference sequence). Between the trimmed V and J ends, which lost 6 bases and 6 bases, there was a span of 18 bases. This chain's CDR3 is CASSSGSRLAQPQHF. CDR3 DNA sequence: TGTGCCAGCAGTTCGGGTTCCAGACTAGCTCAGCCCCAGCATTTT.

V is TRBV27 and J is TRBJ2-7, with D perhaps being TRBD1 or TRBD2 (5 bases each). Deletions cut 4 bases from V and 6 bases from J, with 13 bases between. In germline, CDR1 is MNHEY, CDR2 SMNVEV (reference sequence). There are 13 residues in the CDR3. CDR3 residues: CASSWGLAFEQYF. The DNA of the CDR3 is TGTGCCAGCAGTTGGGGGTTAGCGTTCGAGCAGTACTTC.

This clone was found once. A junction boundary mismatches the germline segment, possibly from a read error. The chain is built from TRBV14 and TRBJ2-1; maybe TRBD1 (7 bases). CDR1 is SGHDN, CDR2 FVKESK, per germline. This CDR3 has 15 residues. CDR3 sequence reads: CASNQQGTPYNEQFF. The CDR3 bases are TGTGCCAGCAACCAACAGGGGACTCCTTACAATGAGCAGTTCTTC.

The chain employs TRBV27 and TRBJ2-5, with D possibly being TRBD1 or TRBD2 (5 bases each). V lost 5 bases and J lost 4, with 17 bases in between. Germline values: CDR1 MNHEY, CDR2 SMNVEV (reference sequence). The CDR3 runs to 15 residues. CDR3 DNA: TGTGCCAGCAGTCGGGACCCGCCGGCGGTAGAGACCCAGTACTTC. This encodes CASSRDPPAVETQYF.

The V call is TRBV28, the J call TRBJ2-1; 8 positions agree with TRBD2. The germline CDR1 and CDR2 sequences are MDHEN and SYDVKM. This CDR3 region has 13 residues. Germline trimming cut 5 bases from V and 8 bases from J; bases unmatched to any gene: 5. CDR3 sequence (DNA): TGTGCCAGCAGTCTCCTAGCGGGCCATGAGCAGTTCTTC. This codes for CASSLLAGHEQFF.

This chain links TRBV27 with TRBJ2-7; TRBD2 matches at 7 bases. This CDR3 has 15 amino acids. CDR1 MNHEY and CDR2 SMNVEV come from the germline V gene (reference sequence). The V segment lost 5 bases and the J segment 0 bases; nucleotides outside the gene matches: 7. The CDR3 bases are TGTGCCAGCAGTCTACAAGCGGGAAGCTCCTACGAGCAGTACTTC. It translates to CASSLQAGSSYEQYF.

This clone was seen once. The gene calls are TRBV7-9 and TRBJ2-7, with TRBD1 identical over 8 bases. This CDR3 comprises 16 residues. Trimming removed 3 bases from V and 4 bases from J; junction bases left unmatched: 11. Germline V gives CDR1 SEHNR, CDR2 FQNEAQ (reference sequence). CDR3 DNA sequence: TGTGCCAGCAGCTTCCCCTTAGGACAGGGTGGGTACGAGCAGTACTTC. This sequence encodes CASSFPLGQGGYEQYF.

CDR3 residues: CATPGLYNEQFF. The CDR3 coding sequence is TGTGCCACCCCGGGGCTATACAATGAGCAGTTCTTC. This chain connects TRBV7-9 to TRBJ2-1; D may correspond to TRBD1 or TRBD2 (5 bases each). CDR1 is SEHNR, CDR2 FQNEAQ, per germline (reference sequence). The V gene lost 10 bases and the J gene lost 4 bases, with 11 bases spanning the gap. The CDR3 extends over 12 amino acids.

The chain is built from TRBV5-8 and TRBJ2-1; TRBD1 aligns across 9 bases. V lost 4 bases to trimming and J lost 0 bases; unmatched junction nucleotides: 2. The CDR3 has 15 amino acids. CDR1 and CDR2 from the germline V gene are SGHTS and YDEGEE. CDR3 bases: TGTGCCAGCAGCGGGACAGGGATCTCCTACAATGAGCAGTTCTTC. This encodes CASSGTGISYNEQFF. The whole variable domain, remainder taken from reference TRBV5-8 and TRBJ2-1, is EAGVTQSPTHLIKTRGQQATLRCSPISGHTSVYWYQQALGLGLQFLLWYDEGEERNRGNFPPRFSGRQFPNYSSELNVNALELEDSALYLCASSGTGISYNEQFFGPGTRLTVL.

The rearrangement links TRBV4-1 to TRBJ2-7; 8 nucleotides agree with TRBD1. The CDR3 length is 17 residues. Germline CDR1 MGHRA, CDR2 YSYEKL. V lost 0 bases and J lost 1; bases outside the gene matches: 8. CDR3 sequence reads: CASSQEPGTGISYEQYF. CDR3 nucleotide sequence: TGCGCCAGCAGCCAAGAACCCGGGACAGGAATTTCCTACGAGCAGTACTTC.

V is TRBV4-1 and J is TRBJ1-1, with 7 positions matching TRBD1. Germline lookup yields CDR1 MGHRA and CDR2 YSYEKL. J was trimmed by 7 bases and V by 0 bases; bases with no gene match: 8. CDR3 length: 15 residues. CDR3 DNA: TGCGCCAGCAGCCAAGACGTCTTGACAGGGCATGAAGCTTTCTTT. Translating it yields CASSQDVLTGHEAFF.

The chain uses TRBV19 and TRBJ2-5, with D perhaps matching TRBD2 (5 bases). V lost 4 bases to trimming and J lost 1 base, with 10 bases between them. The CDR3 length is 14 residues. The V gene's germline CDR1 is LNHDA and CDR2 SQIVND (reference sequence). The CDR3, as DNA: TGTGCCAGTAGTACAAGCGGAGTCCAAGAGACCCAGTACTTC. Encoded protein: CASSTSGVQETQYF.

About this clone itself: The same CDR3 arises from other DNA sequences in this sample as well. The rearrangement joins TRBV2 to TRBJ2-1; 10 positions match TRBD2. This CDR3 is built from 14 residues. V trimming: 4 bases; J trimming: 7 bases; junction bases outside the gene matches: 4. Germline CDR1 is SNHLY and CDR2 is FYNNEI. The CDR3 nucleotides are TGTGCCAGCAGTGGTCTAGCGGGAGTGAATGAGCAGTTCTTC. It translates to CASSGLAGVNEQFF.

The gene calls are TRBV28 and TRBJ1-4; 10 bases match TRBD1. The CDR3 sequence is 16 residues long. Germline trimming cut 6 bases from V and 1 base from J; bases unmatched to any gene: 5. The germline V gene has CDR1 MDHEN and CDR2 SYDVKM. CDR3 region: CASRGRTGGTNEKLFF. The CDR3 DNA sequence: TGTGCCAGCAGGGGACGGACAGGGGGAACTAATGAAAAACTGTTTTTT.

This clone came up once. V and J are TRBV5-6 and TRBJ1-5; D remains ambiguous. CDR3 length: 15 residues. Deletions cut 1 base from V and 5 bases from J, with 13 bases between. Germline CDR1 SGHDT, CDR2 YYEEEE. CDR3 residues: CASSLIGEADQPQHF. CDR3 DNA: TGTGCCAGCAGCTTGATCGGTGAGGCGGATCAGCCCCAGCATTTT.

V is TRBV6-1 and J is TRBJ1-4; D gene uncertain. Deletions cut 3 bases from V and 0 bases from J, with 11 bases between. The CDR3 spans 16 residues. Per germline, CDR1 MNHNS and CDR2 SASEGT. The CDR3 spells CASSESRKATNEKLFF. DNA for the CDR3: TGTGCCAGCAGTGAGTCTAGGAAAGCAACTAATGAAAAACTGTTTTTT.

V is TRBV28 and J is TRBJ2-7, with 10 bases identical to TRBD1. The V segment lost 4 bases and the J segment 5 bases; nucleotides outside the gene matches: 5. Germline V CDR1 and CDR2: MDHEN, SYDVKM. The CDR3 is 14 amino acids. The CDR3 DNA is TGTGCCAGCAGTTCTCACGGGACAGGGGACGAGCAGTACTTC. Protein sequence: CASSSHGTGDEQYF.

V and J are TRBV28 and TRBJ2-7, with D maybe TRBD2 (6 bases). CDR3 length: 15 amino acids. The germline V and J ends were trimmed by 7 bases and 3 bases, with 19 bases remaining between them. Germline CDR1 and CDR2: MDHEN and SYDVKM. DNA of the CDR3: TGTGCCAGCACGACTTGGAGGGATCTTTTCTACGAGCAGTACTTC. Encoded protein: CASTTWRDLFYEQYF.

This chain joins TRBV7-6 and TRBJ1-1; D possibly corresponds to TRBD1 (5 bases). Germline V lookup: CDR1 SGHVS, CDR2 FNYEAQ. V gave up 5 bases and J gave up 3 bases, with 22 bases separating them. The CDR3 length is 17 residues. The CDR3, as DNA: TGTGCCAGCAGCGAAATTAGGCTCGGGGGGACGGACACTGAAGCTTTCTTT. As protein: CASSEIRLGGTDTEAFF.

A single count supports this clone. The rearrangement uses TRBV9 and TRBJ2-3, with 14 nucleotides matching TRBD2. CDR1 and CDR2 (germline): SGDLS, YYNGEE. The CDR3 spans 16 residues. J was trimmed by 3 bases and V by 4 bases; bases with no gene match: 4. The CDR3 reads CASSPWTSGRTDTQYF. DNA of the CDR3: TGTGCCAGCAGCCCTTGGACTAGCGGGAGGACAGATACGCAGTATTTT.

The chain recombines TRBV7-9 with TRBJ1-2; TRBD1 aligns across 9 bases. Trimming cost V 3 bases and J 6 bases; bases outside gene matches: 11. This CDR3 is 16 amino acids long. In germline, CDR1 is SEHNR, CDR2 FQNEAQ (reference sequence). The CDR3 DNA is TGTGCCAGCAGCTTCTTTGAGACAGGGGGAGATGATGGCTACACCTTC. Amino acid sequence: CASSFFETGGDDGYTF.

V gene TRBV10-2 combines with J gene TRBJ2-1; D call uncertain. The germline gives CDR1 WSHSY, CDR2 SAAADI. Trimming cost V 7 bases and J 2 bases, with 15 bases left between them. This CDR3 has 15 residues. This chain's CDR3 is CASTARRGTYNEQFF. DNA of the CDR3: TGCGCCAGCACTGCTAGACGCGGCACCTACAATGAGCAGTTCTTC.

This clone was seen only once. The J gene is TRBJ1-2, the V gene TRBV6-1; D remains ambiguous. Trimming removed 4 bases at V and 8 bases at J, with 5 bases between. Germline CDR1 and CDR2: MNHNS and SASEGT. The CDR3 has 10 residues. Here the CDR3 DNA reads TGTGCCAGCAGTGTCGGGGGCTACACCTTC. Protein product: CASSVGGYTF.

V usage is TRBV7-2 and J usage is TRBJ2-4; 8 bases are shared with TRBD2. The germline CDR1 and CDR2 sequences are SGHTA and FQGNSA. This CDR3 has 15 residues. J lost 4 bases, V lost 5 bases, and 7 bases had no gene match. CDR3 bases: TGTGCCAGCAGCCAAATAGCGGGGCAGAAAAACATTCAGTACTTC. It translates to CASSQIAGQKNIQYF. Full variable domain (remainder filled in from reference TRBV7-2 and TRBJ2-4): GAGVSQSPSNKVTEKGKDVELRCDPISGHTALYWYRQSLGQGLEFLIYFQGNSAPDKSGLPSDRFSAERTGGSVSTLTIQRTQQEDSAVYLCASSQIAGQKNIQYFGAGTRLSVL.

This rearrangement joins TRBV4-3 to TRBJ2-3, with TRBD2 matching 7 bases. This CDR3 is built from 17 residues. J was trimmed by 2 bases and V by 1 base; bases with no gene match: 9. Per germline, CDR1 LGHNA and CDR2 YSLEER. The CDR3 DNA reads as TGCGCCAGCAGCCAAGGGTTACCAGCGGGATTCACAGATACGCAGTATTTT. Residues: CASSQGLPAGFTDTQYF.